Below, one TCR beta chain is given with its context. As yet, its antigen is unknown. The sample is drawn from a study of T cell responses to AZD1222 COVID-19 vaccine. Findings and limits, study-wide: White British people made up most donors, females outnumbered males, and clonal diversity was possibly underestimated.

The ends were cut back, 8 bases at V and 2 bases at J, with 12 bases in the middle. In germline, CDR1 is KGHSH, CDR2 LQKENI. The CDR3 spans 14 residues. Data came from immunoSEQ multiplex PCR; TCRdb stores just in-frame clones and leaves some out. The sample lists fewer than 120,000 clones; 94% were seen once. Second-dose intervals near 4 or 12 weeks were combined. The sequences come from peripheral blood, collected 28 days after the second AZD1222 dose. The V gene is TRBV18, the J gene TRBJ2-2; a possible D gene is TRBD1 (6 bases). The sequence was collected from an adult who received the AZD1222 COVID-19 vaccine. The CDR3 spells CASSNRVNTGELFF. The CDR3 nucleotides are TGTGCCAGCAGCAACAGGGTTAACACCGGGGAGCTGTTTTTT.